What follows are 8 T cell receptor beta chains derived from one specimen sequenced in a study of blood T cell repertoires in COVID-19. The table came from immunoSEQ multiplex PCR; TCRdb's copy has only in-frame clones and leaves some out. The data contain approximately 400,000 clones, roughly 86% of them seen just once; the ten biggest clones take up roughly 1.2%. The sample comprised peripheral blood. These receptors came from a human donor with acute or convalescent COVID-19. The donor label of this sample is uncertain.

This chain links TRBV18 with TRBJ2-2, with D unresolved. The CDR3 covers 13 residues. Germline lookup yields CDR1 KGHSH and CDR2 LQKENI. With 6 bases removed from V and 5 bases from J, the gap between germline ends came to 10 bases. The CDR3 bases are TGTGCCAGCTCGTCGACTGAGACCGGGGAGCTGTTTTTT. As protein: CASSSTETGELFF.

The gene calls are TRBV2 and TRBJ1-4; TRBD1 matches 7 bases. The length of the CDR3 is 15 residues. V trimming: 1 base; J trimming: 7 bases; junction bases outside the gene matches: 6. Germline values: CDR1 SNHLY, CDR2 FYNNEI. CDR3 nucleotides: TGTGCCAGCAGTGAAGAACAGGGGCCGACTGAAAAACTGTTTTTT. Amino acid sequence: CASSEEQGPTEKLFF.

J is TRBJ1-5 and V is TRBV9, with 7 positions matching TRBD1. The length of the CDR3 is 15 residues. V was clipped by 3 bases and J by 3 bases; unmatched bases: 6. Looked up from germline, CDR1 is SGDLS and CDR2 is YYNGEE. The CDR3 region is CASSDDTGVNQPQHF. CDR3 in DNA: TGTGCCAGCAGCGACGATACAGGGGTCAATCAGCCCCAGCATTTT.

The chain recombines TRBV2 with TRBJ1-2; tentatively, D is TRBD1 (6 bases). V lost 4 bases to trimming and J lost 0 bases, with 21 bases between them. The CDR3 contains 18 residues. Germline V gene lookup returns CDR1 SNHLY and CDR2 FYNNEI. This CDR3 is CASSVGALTVITNYGYTF. Written as DNA, the CDR3 is TGTGCCAGCAGTGTGGGGGCGCTGACAGTCATTACTAACTATGGCTACACCTTC.

This clone was seen a few times. This rearrangement joins TRBV28 to TRBJ1-5, with TRBD1 as a possible D gene (6 bases). CDR1 and CDR2 (germline): MDHEN, SYDVKM. CDR3 length equals 15 residues. V lost 3 bases and J 3 bases, leaving 12 bases between the germline ends. CDR3: CASSFGGQNNQPQHF. CDR3 DNA sequence: TGTGCCAGCAGTTTTGGAGGACAGAACAATCAGCCCCAGCATTTT.

V gene TRBV6-6 combines with J gene TRBJ1-5; D is uncertain. Trimming took off 6 bases at V and 3 bases at J, with 18 bases between the two ends. Germline V CDR1 and CDR2: MNHNY, SVGAGI (reference sequence). This CDR3 has 16 residues. The CDR3 region is CASSPGRSSVNQPQHF. CDR3 DNA: TGTGCCAGCAGCCCCGGTAGGTCGAGCGTCAATCAGCCCCAGCATTTT.

The chain carries TRBV19 and TRBJ2-1; D is possibly TRBD2 (7 bases). The CDR3 has 15 residues. Trimming removed 5 bases at V and 8 bases at J, with 19 bases between. The germline V gene has CDR1 LNHDA and CDR2 SQIVND (reference sequence). CDR3 sequence: CASSSPGGPADEQFF. CDR3 coding DNA: TGTGCCAGTAGTTCGCCGGGGGGCCCCGCGGATGAGCAGTTCTTC.

The rearrangement links TRBV6-4 to TRBJ1-1; D uncertain. CDR1 MRHNA and CDR2 SNTAGT come from the germline V gene. The V and J ends lost 0 bases and 5 bases respectively, with 7 bases between them. The CDR3 covers 13 residues. The CDR3 spells CASSDSRGTEAFF. Here the CDR3 DNA reads TGTGCCAGCAGTGACTCCCGAGGGACTGAAGCTTTCTTT.